In this sample, the clone carrying this T cell receptor beta chain turned up a few times. The record originates from a study of shared clonotypes between healthy human individuals. V lost 0 bases and J 4 bases, leaving 18 bases between the germline ends. There are 17 residues in the CDR3. Samples underwent the assay at deep level. Assay used: immunoSEQ multiplex PCR; TCRdb lists only in-frame clones, some missing. The table includes 950,000 to 1,300,000 clones, around 75% detected once. Splitting of CD4+ cells produced CD45RA+ naive and CD45RA-negative memory subsets. The V gene is TRBV23-1, the J gene TRBJ1-1, with a weak D call TRBD1 (6 bases). TRBV23-1 has ORF status, its function being uncertain. The sample consisted of memory CD4+ T cells sorted from blood. Subset specified: CD45RA-negative fraction. The sequence was collected from a man aged 18 to 29 in good health. CDR3 sequence reads: CASSQSAAGGGGTEAFF. Written as DNA, the CDR3 is TGCGCCAGCAGTCAATCGGCGGCTGGGGGAGGGGGCACTGAAGCTTTCTTT.